The 18 T cell receptor beta chains in this list originate from one sample, sequenced in a study of T cells in Graves' hyperthyroidism and ophthalmopathy. RNA transcripts gave rise to amplified TCR beta CDR3 regions. RT-PCR in the first round (using the HTBI primer set) targeted the TCR CDR3. TCRdb reanalysed the multiplex PCR reads using MiXCR and keeps one entry per CDR3 protein. The sample includes over 300,000 distinct CDR3 sequences, approximately 13% of them seen just once. The specimen was blood. The receptors were gathered from an older woman with Graves' hyperthyroidism.

This clonotype was seen once. This clone may be a read error of a much larger clone one base away. J is TRBJ2-1 and V is TRBV20-1; 12 nucleotides agree with TRBD2. The CDR3 has 14 amino acids. CDR1 and CDR2 (germline): DFQATT, SNEGSKA (reference sequence). Trimming took 7 bases from V and 6 from J; bases not matched to a gene: 7. In DNA, the CDR3 is TGCAGTGGGCTAGCGGGAGGGAACAGCAATGAGCAGTTCTTC. It specifies CSGLAGGNSNEQFF.

This clonotype was found many times. The CDR3 DNA sequence: TGTGCCAGCAGCTTATCTTTGGGAGGGAGATATTGGGAGCAGTACTTC. It is translated as CASSLSLGGRYWEQYF. V usage is TRBV7-9 and J usage is TRBJ2-7; 7 bases fit TRBD2. The CDR3 extends over 16 amino acids. The V and J ends lost 2 bases and 7 bases, in that order; junction bases with no gene match: 14. Germline CDR1 is SEHNR and CDR2 is FQNEAQ (reference sequence).

This clonotype was seen repeatedly, ten times or more. This chain links TRBV2 with TRBJ2-1; 8 bases are a match to TRBD1. There are 14 residues in the CDR3. Germline-derived CDR1 and CDR2 are SNHLY and FYNNEI. V lost 1 base, J lost 6 bases, and 2 bases stayed unmatched. As DNA, the CDR3 is TGTGCCAGCAGTGAAGGGACAGGGTCCAATGAGCAGTTCTTC. This encodes CASSEGTGSNEQFF.

This clonotype appeared many times. The chain joins TRBV15 to TRBJ2-1, with a tentative D call TRBD2 (6 bases). The CDR3 has 18 residues. CDR1 is LNHNV, CDR2 YYDKDF, per germline (reference sequence). With 1 base removed from V and 6 bases from J, the gap between germline ends came to 22 bases. CDR3 loop: CATSRGGSGYDSGNEQFF. The CDR3 DNA sequence: TGTGCCACCAGCAGAGGAGGCAGCGGGTACGATTCCGGCAATGAGCAGTTCTTC.

This clonotype was seen at least ten times. CDR3: CASSLEVGRGTQYF. The CDR3 DNA is TGTGCCAGCAGCTTAGAGGTGGGTCGCGGAACCCAGTACTTC. The chain combines TRBV11-2 with TRBJ2-5; D remains unclear. This CDR3 region has 14 residues. Germline CDR1 and CDR2: SGHAT and FQNNGV. V lost 0 bases and J 8 bases, leaving 13 bases between the germline ends.

In this sample, this clonotype turned up a few times. The chain uses TRBV29-1 and TRBJ1-1, with D possibly TRBD1 on 6 matching bases. Trimming cost V 6 bases and J 4 bases, with 12 bases left between them. Per germline, CDR1 SQVTM and CDR2 ANQGSEA. This CDR3 has 12 amino acids. CDR3 bases: TGCAGCGTAAACCAGGGGTTCACTGAAGCTTTCTTT. Its protein is CSVNQGFTEAFF.

The chain combines TRBV6-1 with TRBJ1-5, with D hard to call. The CDR3 length is 15 residues. Germline V gene lookup returns CDR1 MNHNS and CDR2 SASEGT. Trimming took 4 bases from V and 0 from J, leaving 10 bases between them. In DNA, the CDR3 is TGTGCCAGCAGTGTGTACAGAAATAGCAATCAGCCCCAGCATTTT. Encoded protein: CASSVYRNSNQPQHF.

In its sample, this clonotype was seen many times. This chain connects TRBV7-9 to TRBJ2-1; TRBD1 aligns across 7 bases. Germline V gene lookup returns CDR1 SEHNR and CDR2 FQNEAQ (reference sequence). The V segment lost 5 bases and the J segment 8 bases; nucleotides outside the gene matches: 9. The length of the CDR3 is 14 residues. CDR3 DNA: TGTGCCAGCAGCAACCGGGACCAGGGGGATGAGCAGTTCTTC. Translated, it gives CASSNRDQGDEQFF.

This clonotype appeared many times. The chain combines TRBV7-9 with TRBJ2-7, with D possibly TRBD2 on 5 matching bases. V lost 6 bases, J lost 4 bases, and 19 bases lay in between. Germline V gene lookup returns CDR1 SEHNR and CDR2 FQNEAQ (reference sequence). The CDR3 is made up of 15 amino acids. The CDR3 bases are TGTGCCAGCAGTTGGGCTATTGGACGGACTTACGAGCAGTACTTC. The encoded protein is CASSWAIGRTYEQYF.

The gene calls are TRBV12-3 or TRBV12-4 and TRBJ2-5; possibly TRBD2 for D (5 bases). With 4 bases removed from V and 3 bases from J, the gap between germline ends came to 27 bases. This CDR3 is 19 amino acids long. The CDR3 sequence: CASSSRTSLYRRSKETQYF. CDR3 DNA: TGTGCCAGCAGTTCCCGCACTTCCCTATATAGGAGGTCGAAAGAGACCCAGTACTTC.

CDR3 protein: CSVEAGDGETQYF. CDR3 sequence (DNA): TGCAGCGTTGAGGCGGGAGACGGAGAGACCCAGTACTTC. The V call is TRBV29-1, the J call TRBJ2-5; 7 bases fit TRBD2. The CDR3 is 13 amino acids. V trimming: 3 bases; J trimming: 4 bases; junction bases outside the gene matches: 5. Germline V CDR1 and CDR2: SQVTM, ANQGSEA.

This clonotype appeared many times. The CDR3 protein is CASSEGVSADTDTQYF. In nucleotides, the CDR3 is TGTGCCAGCAGTGAAGGAGTTAGCGCAGACACAGATACGCAGTATTTT. This chain uses TRBV6-1 with TRBJ2-3, with a possible D match to TRBD2 (5 bases). V lost 1 base, J lost 2 bases, and 13 bases lay in between. CDR3 length equals 16 residues. Germline lookup yields CDR1 MNHNS and CDR2 SASEGT.

This clonotype appeared many times. The chain is built from TRBV7-9 and TRBJ2-3; 13 nucleotides match TRBD2. The germline V gene encodes CDR1 SEHNR and CDR2 FQNEAQ (reference sequence). V dropped 5 bases and J dropped 2; count of bases not matched to a gene: 4. The CDR3 consists of 16 residues. The CDR3 coding sequence is TGTGCCAGCAGCGCCGGACTAGCGGGGGACACAGATACGCAGTATTTT. Protein sequence: CASSAGLAGDTDTQYF.

The V call is TRBV7-3, the J call TRBJ2-1, with 13 bases matching TRBD2. CDR3 length equals 14 residues. Germline V gene lookup returns CDR1 SGHTA and CDR2 FQGTGA. V dropped 4 bases and J dropped 8; count of bases not matched to a gene: 2. CDR3 sequence: CASSYGLAGDEQFF. The CDR3 region has the DNA TGTGCCAGCAGCTACGGACTAGCGGGAGATGAGCAGTTCTTC.

V is TRBV28 and J is TRBJ2-7; TRBD2 matches 8 bases. The J segment lost 2 bases and the V segment lost 8 bases, leaving 17 bases of the junction unmatched. CDR3 length equals 17 residues. CDR1 is MDHEN and CDR2 is SYDVKM in the germline V gene. CDR3 coding DNA: TGTGCCAGCTCACAGACTCCACCTTTAGCGGGAACCTACGAGCAGTACTTC. Protein sequence: CASSQTPPLAGTYEQYF.

This chain uses TRBV24-1 with TRBJ2-7, with D possibly called TRBD1 or TRBD2 (5 bases each). CDR1 is KGHDR, CDR2 SFDVKD, per germline. The CDR3 runs 16 residues. V was pared by 3 bases and J by 2 bases, with 16 bases between. The CDR3 nucleotides are TGTGCCACCAGTGATCCTAAAGGGGACGTACCCTACGAGCAGTACTTC. Its translation is CATSDPKGDVPYEQYF.

This clonotype was picked up many times. V and J are TRBV28 and TRBJ2-1, with D perhaps matching TRBD2 (5 bases). V was trimmed by 5 bases and J by 6 bases, leaving 20 bases between them. Germline V gives CDR1 MDHEN, CDR2 SYDVKM. The CDR3 totals 16 residues. CDR3 DNA: TGTGCCAGCAGTCCCCCCCCGGGGTCATGGGGCAATGAGCAGTTCTTC. It yields the protein CASSPPPGSWGNEQFF.

As to this clonotype: A much larger clone differs from this one at a single base, so this may be a read error. This sequence joins TRBV5-1 and TRBJ1-4; perhaps TRBD1 as D (5 bases). CDR3 length: 15 amino acids. The V gene's germline CDR1 is SGHRS and CDR2 YFSETQ. The CDR3 reads CASSSGPTTNEKLSF. CDR3 nucleotides: TGCGCCAGCAGCTCGGGACCTACAACTAATGAAAAACTGTCTTTT.